Following are 30 T cell receptor beta chains from one sample sequenced in a study of T cells in Graves' hyperthyroidism and ophthalmopathy. From RNA transcripts, TCR beta CDR3 regions were amplified. RT-PCR in the first round (using the HTBI primer set) targeted the TCR CDR3. A single record per CDR3 protein comes from TCRdb applying MiXCR to the multiplex PCR reads. This sample carries over 250,000 distinct CDR3 sequences, less than 30% of them seen once, and the ten largest clones take approximately 30%. Sequencing used blood. Receptor source: a man aged 40-50 years with Graves' hyperthyroidism that later progressed to Graves' ophthalmopathy.

This clonotype was counted at least ten times. This sequence joins TRBV7-8 and TRBJ2-5; D uncertain. From germline, CDR1 is SGHVS and CDR2 FQNEAQ. V was shortened by 0 bases and J by 4 bases, with 15 bases between the two germline ends. The CDR3 totals 16 residues. CDR3 DNA sequence: TGTGCCAGCAGCTTAGCGCTTTGGGCTAGTGGAGAGACCCAGTACTTC. Translating gives CASSLALWASGETQYF.

This clonotype was seen repeatedly, ten times or more. J is TRBJ1-5 and V is TRBV19; no reliable D call. Germline loops: CDR1 LNHDA, CDR2 SQIVND (reference sequence). This CDR3 spans 15 amino acids. V was trimmed by 0 bases and J by 7 bases, leaving 13 bases between them. As DNA, the CDR3 is TGTGCCAGTAGTATAGATAGAGGAGTGGGCCAGCCCCAGCATTTT. This codes for CASSIDRGVGQPQHF. Based on the CDR3 plus reference TRBV19 and TRBJ1-5, the full variable domain is DGGITQSPKYLFRKEGQNVTLSCEQNLNHDAMYWYRQDPGQGLRLIYYSQIVNDFQKGDIAEGYSVSREKKESFPLTVTSAQKNPTAFYLCASSIDRGVGQPQHFGDGTRLSIL.

This clonotype was seen repeatedly, ten times or more. The V and J genes are TRBV9 and TRBJ2-2; D unclear. Germline loops: CDR1 SGDLS, CDR2 YYNGEE. Between the trimmed V and J ends, which lost 1 base and 6 bases, there was a span of 10 bases. There are 14 residues in the CDR3. The CDR3 here is CASSVKLGPGELFF. The CDR3 nucleotides are TGTGCCAGCAGCGTAAAGTTAGGTCCCGGGGAGCTGTTTTTT.

This clonotype was recorded at least ten times. CDR3 in amino acids: CASSPNRGYTEAFF. DNA of the CDR3: TGTGCCAGCAGCCCAAACAGGGGGTACACTGAAGCTTTCTTT. This sequence joins TRBV5-6 and TRBJ1-1, with TRBD1 identical over 8 bases. Germline V gene sequence: CDR1 SGHDT, CDR2 YYEEEE. The junction had 5 bases not matched to a gene; V was cut back by 4 bases and J by 3 bases. The length of the CDR3 is 14 residues.

This clonotype was counted at least ten times. J is TRBJ1-2 and V is TRBV4-2, with D hard to call. CDR3 length: 14 residues. CDR1 and CDR2 from the germline V gene are LGHNA and YNFKEQ. V was trimmed by 1 base and J by 5 bases, leaving 11 bases between them. The chain's CDR3 is CASSQGADSYGYTF. CDR3 coding DNA: TGTGCCAGCAGCCAAGGGGCCGACTCATATGGCTACACCTTC.

V is TRBV7-8 and J is TRBJ1-3; perhaps TRBD1 as D (6 bases). Germline CDR1 is SGHVS and CDR2 is FQNEAQ. Between the trimmed V and J ends, which lost 2 bases and 4 bases, there was a span of 9 bases. The CDR3 sequence is 14 residues long. CDR3 in amino acids: CASSLRGYGNTIYF. In DNA form, the CDR3 reads TGTGCCAGCAGCTTAAGGGGGTACGGAAACACCATATATTTT.

This clonotype came up once. This rearrangement joins TRBV28 to TRBJ1-5; tentatively, D is TRBD1 (5 bases). CDR1 is MDHEN, CDR2 SYDVKM, per germline. The CDR3 covers 13 residues. The V end lost 8 bases, the J end lost 4 bases, and 12 bases lay between the germline ends. The CDR3: CASGDRLNQPQHF. The CDR3 region has the DNA TGTGCCAGCGGTGACAGATTAAATCAGCCCCAGCATTTT.

In its sample, this clonotype was seen many times. The gene calls are TRBV12-3 or TRBV12-4 and TRBJ2-5, with 9 positions matching TRBD2. The CDR3 contains 13 residues. V was pared by 8 bases and J by 5 bases, with 6 bases of the junction left unmatched. The CDR3 DNA reads TGTGCCAGCGGGGGACTAGCTCTTGAGACCCAGTACTTC. Translating it yields CASGGLALETQYF.

The V and J genes are TRBV20-1 and TRBJ1-1; no clear D gene. Germline V lookup: CDR1 DFQATT, CDR2 SNEGSKA (reference sequence). The V end was cut by 4 bases, the J end by 6 bases, with 12 bases between. CDR3 length: 12 amino acids. For the CDR3, the DNA is TGCAGTGCTAAAGAACGGGCCCCTGAAGCTTTCTTT. It yields the protein CSAKERAPEAFF.

This clonotype has a count of ten or more. This chain links TRBV5-1 with TRBJ2-2; a weak D match, TRBD2 (5 bases). The CDR3 has 14 amino acids. From germline, CDR1 is SGHRS and CDR2 YFSETQ. Trimming pared 7 bases from V and 2 bases from J, leaving 12 bases between. Here the CDR3 reads CASSIALNTGELFF. The CDR3 DNA reads TGCGCCAGCTCCATAGCGCTTAACACCGGGGAGCTGTTTTTT. The full variable domain, completed using reference TRBV5-1 and TRBJ2-2, is KAGVTQTPRYLIKTRGQQVTLSCSPISGHRSVSWYQQTPGQGLQFLFEYFSETQRNKGNFPGRFSGRQFSNSRSEMNVSTLELGDSALYLCASSIALNTGELFFGEGSRLTVL.

This clonotype was seen ten or more times. Mismatch with germline at one junction end may stem from a read error. The genes are TRBV11-3 and TRBJ2-5; D gene uncertain. CDR1 is SGHNT, CDR2 YENEEA, per germline. This CDR3 has 12 amino acids. For the CDR3, the DNA is TGTGCCAGCAGCCTGGTGGGCAGCGAATTAGACTTC. Its translation is CASSLVGSELDF.

Ten or more counts support this clonotype. V gene TRBV18 combines with J gene TRBJ1-1; tentative D call: TRBD1 (6 bases). The CDR3 has 16 amino acids. V shed 5 bases and J shed 4 bases, with 20 bases lying between them. Germline V gives CDR1 KGHSH, CDR2 LQKENI. In DNA form, the CDR3 reads TGTGCCAGCTCAAGTGGGACAAGTCTCCGTTCCACTGAAGCTTTCTTT. Protein: CASSSGTSLRSTEAFF.

This clonotype was observed many times. V gene TRBV20-1 combines with J gene TRBJ2-7, with 7 bases fitting TRBD1. The CDR3 contains 15 residues. The V and J ends lost 3 bases and 3 bases, in that order; junction bases with no gene match: 11. Germline loops: CDR1 DFQATT, CDR2 SNEGSKA (reference sequence). The CDR3 coding sequence is TGCAGTGCTAGTAACCCCGGGGACAGTATCTACGAGCAGTACTTC. It is translated as CSASNPGDSIYEQYF.

The chain links TRBV28 to TRBJ2-5; TRBD1 agrees at 8 bases. The CDR3 contains 15 residues. Trimming cost V 1 base and J 4 bases; bases outside gene matches: 5. From germline, CDR1 is MDHEN and CDR2 SYDVKM. The CDR3 nucleotides are TGTGCCAGCAGTTTATTACTACAGGGGGGAGAGACCCAGTACTTC. This codes for CASSLLLQGGETQYF.

This clonotype appeared a few times. The genes are TRBV7-2 and TRBJ2-7, with D possibly matching TRBD1 (6 bases). Germline V gene lookup returns CDR1 SGHTA and CDR2 FQGNSA. The CDR3 is made up of 14 amino acids. Trimming took 5 bases from V and 2 from J, leaving 13 bases between them. The CDR3 DNA sequence: TGTGCCAGCAGCGCCGACCGGGACACCTACGAGCAGTACTTC. Its translation is CASSADRDTYEQYF. Variable domain in full (rest from reference TRBV7-2 and TRBJ2-7): GAGVSQSPSNKVTEKGKDVELRCDPISGHTALYWYRQSLGQGLEFLIYFQGNSAPDKSGLPSDRFSAERTGGSVSTLTIQRTQQEDSAVYLCASSADRDTYEQYFGPGTRLTVT.

This clonotype showed up many times. The chain uses TRBV2 and TRBJ2-4, with D perhaps TRBD1 (7 bases). V lost 8 bases and J 0 bases, leaving 11 bases between the germline ends. Per germline, CDR1 SNHLY and CDR2 FYNNEI. CDR3 size: 14 residues. This CDR3 reads CASGQGGAKNIQYF. For the CDR3, the DNA is TGTGCCAGCGGTCAGGGGGGAGCCAAAAACATTCAGTACTTC.

This clonotype came up many times. The chain couples TRBV5-1 to TRBJ2-7; 7 bases fit TRBD2. Germline values: CDR1 SGHRS, CDR2 YFSETQ. V gave up 0 bases and J gave up 5 bases; unmatched junction bases: 11. This CDR3 is 16 amino acids long. The CDR3 DNA reads TGCGCCAGCAGCTTGGATCCAGCGGGAAGCCCTCACGAGCAGTACTTC. This encodes CASSLDPAGSPHEQYF.

This clonotype was picked up one time. This chain's CDR3 is CASSFLGPGRQPQHF. CDR3 DNA: TGTGCCAGCAGTTTTTTAGGGCCGGGCAGACAGCCCCAGCATTTT. The J gene is TRBJ1-5, the V gene TRBV12-3 or TRBV12-4, with D uncertain. This CDR3 region has 15 residues. Trimming cost V 3 bases and J 7 bases, with 16 bases left between them.

The table lists this clonotype with many counts. V and J are TRBV20-1 and TRBJ1-1; the D is unclear. V was shortened by 0 bases and J by 4 bases, with 6 bases between the two germline ends. The CDR3 is 12 amino acids. CDR1 and CDR2 (germline): DFQATT, SNEGSKA (reference sequence). The CDR3 sequence is CSARESSTEAFF. The CDR3 DNA is TGCAGTGCTAGAGAAAGCAGCACTGAAGCTTTCTTT.

At least ten counts were recorded for this clonotype. The chain recombines TRBV28 with TRBJ2-2; D not resolved. The CDR3 runs to 16 residues. Per germline, CDR1 MDHEN and CDR2 SYDVKM. V was shortened by 4 bases and J by 0 bases, with 12 bases between the two germline ends. In DNA form, the CDR3 reads TGTGCCAGCAGTTCTTCACTGGCTCCGAACACCGGGGAGCTGTTTTTT. Amino acid sequence: CASSSSLAPNTGELFF.

This clonotype occurred many times. This chain joins TRBV6-5 and TRBJ2-7; 9 nucleotides line up with TRBD1. The CDR3 loop spans 15 amino acids. Unmatched junction bases numbered 7, after V lost 6 bases and J lost 1 base. Germline assignment: CDR1 MNHEY and CDR2 SVGAGI. Here the CDR3 DNA reads TGTGCCAGCAGCCCAAGGGGACAGGGTTCCTACGAGCAGTACTTC. Translated, it gives CASSPRGQGSYEQYF.

This clonotype was counted ten times or more. The chain carries TRBV14 and TRBJ2-3; TRBD2 matches 7 bases. Unmatched junction bases numbered 6, after V lost 0 bases and J lost 3 bases. The germline gives CDR1 SGHDN, CDR2 FVKESK. The CDR3 has 16 amino acids. In nucleotides, the CDR3 is TGTGCCAGCAGCCAAGATTGGGGGGGAGTGACAGATACGCAGTATTTT. Its translation: CASSQDWGGVTDTQYF.

The sample holds many counts of this clonotype. The chain uses TRBV3-1 and TRBJ1-6; no definite D call. The CDR3 consists of 13 residues. CDR1 and CDR2 (germline): LGHDT, YNNKEL (reference sequence). V was clipped by 1 base and J by 8 bases, with 6 bases between them. The CDR3 loop reads CASSQVGDSPLHF. The CDR3 bases are TGTGCCAGCAGCCAAGTCGGGGATTCACCCCTCCACTTT.

About this clonotype: Mismatch with germline at one junction end may stem from a read error. The chain couples TRBV7-6 to TRBJ1-2; D might be TRBD1 (6 bases). CDR3 size: 10 residues. CDR1 and CDR2 from the germline V gene are SGHVS and FNYEAQ. The CDR3 is CASSTGTARF. For the CDR3, the DNA is TGTGCCAGCAGCACAGGGACGGCACGTTTC.

This clonotype was observed at least ten times. The CDR3 spells CASRRAGENLYEQYF. The CDR3, as DNA: TGTGCCAGTAGAAGGGCCGGGGAGAATCTTTACGAGCAGTACTTC. The chain has TRBV28 and TRBJ2-7, with a possible D match to TRBD2 (5 bases). CDR3 length: 15 residues. The V gene lost 9 bases and the J gene lost 4 bases, with 22 bases spanning the gap. CDR1 MDHEN and CDR2 SYDVKM come from the germline V gene.

This chain's CDR3 is CASSELPSGRRETQYF. DNA for the CDR3: TGCGCCAGCAGTGAGTTACCCAGCGGGAGGAGAGAGACCCAGTACTTC. V is TRBV10-2 and J is TRBJ2-5; 9 nucleotides line up with TRBD2. CDR1 and CDR2 from the germline V gene are WSHSY and SAAADI. V gave up 1 base and J gave up 4 bases; unmatched junction bases: 7. The CDR3 sequence is 16 residues long.

This chain uses TRBV20-1 with TRBJ2-4, with D possibly matching TRBD1 (5 bases). Trimming took 5 bases from V and 7 from J, leaving 15 bases between them. CDR1 DFQATT and CDR2 SNEGSKA come from the germline V gene (reference sequence). This CDR3 has 13 residues. This chain's CDR3 is CSAAPARVNIQYF. The CDR3 nucleotides are TGCAGTGCTGCTCCTGCCAGGGTGAACATTCAGTACTTC.

This clonotype was found many times. The V and J genes are TRBV27 and TRBJ2-5; possibly TRBD2 for D (5 bases). Germline assignment: CDR1 MNHEY and CDR2 SMNVEV (reference sequence). Trimming shortened V by 7 bases and J by 5 bases, and 8 bases separated the two germline ends. The CDR3 spans 11 residues. The CDR3 sequence is CASTGGETQYF. CDR3 bases: TGTGCCAGCACGGGCGGGGAGACCCAGTACTTC.

This clonotype was seen ten or more times. The chain uses TRBV6-5 and TRBJ1-5, with TRBD1 matching 9 bases. J lost 0 bases, V lost 2 bases, and 14 bases had no gene match. In germline, CDR1 is MNHEY, CDR2 SVGAGI. The CDR3 is 20 amino acids. The CDR3: CASSYRPWDRASYSNQPQHF. DNA for the CDR3: TGTGCCAGCAGTTACCGGCCATGGGACAGGGCTTCCTATAGCAATCAGCCCCAGCATTTT.

The rearrangement links TRBV19 to TRBJ2-5, with TRBD2 as a possible D gene (6 bases). Germline V gene sequence: CDR1 LNHDA, CDR2 SQIVND (reference sequence). V lost 8 bases, J lost 5 bases, and 15 bases lay in between. The CDR3 extends over 13 amino acids. The CDR3: CASRREMDETQYF. The CDR3 DNA is TGTGCCAGTCGGCGGGAAATGGATGAGACCCAGTACTTC.